This T cell receptor beta chain was sequenced in a study of blood T cell repertoires in COVID-19. Profiled with immunoSEQ multiplex PCR; TCRdb holds only in-frame clones, not every one. The repertoire holds hundreds of thousands of clones, with around 92% as singletons. Germline CDR1 reads SGHVS; CDR2 reads FQNEAQ. The germline V and J ends were trimmed by 5 bases and 4 bases, with 17 bases remaining between them. This CDR3 comprises 15 residues. Source material: PBMCs or T cells enriched from blood (not recorded which). The chain joins TRBV7-8 to TRBJ1-2; D perhaps matches TRBD1 (6 bases). This TCR was sampled from a woman in her forties or fifties who had been exposed to COVID-19. The CDR3 sequence is CASSPGGAPGYGYTF. The CDR3 region has the DNA TGTGCCAGCAGCCCCGGGGGGGCCCCCGGCTATGGCTACACCTTC.